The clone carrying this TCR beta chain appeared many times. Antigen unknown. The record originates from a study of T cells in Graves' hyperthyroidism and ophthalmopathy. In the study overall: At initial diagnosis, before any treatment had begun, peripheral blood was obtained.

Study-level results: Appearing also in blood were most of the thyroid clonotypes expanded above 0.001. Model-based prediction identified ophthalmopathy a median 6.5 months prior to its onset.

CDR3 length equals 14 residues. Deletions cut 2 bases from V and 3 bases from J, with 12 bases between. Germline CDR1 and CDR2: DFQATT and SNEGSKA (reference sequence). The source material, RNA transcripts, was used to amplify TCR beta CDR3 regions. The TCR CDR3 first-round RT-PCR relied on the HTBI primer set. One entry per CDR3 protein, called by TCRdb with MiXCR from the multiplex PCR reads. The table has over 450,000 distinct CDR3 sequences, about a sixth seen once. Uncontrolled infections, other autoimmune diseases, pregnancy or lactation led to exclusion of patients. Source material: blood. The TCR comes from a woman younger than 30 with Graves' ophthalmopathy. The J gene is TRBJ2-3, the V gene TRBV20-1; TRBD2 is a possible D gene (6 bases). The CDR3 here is CSARRMGLTDTQYF. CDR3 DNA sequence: TGCAGTGCTAGACGGATGGGACTTACAGATACGCAGTATTTT.